These T cell receptor beta chains were read from a single sample in a study of cytomegalovirus exposure and HLA in healthy donors. Sequenced by immunoSEQ multiplex PCR; TCRdb stores in-frame clones only, minus some. This table has around 170,000 clones, roughly 78% appearing once. The sequenced material came from PBMCs. Source of these receptors: a woman aged 40 to 50 in good health and CMV-seronegative. Both conserved end residues are part of each CDR3. Fields, in order: D gene, clone size, V gene, J gene, CDR3 protein, CDR3 DNA. D genes are given only for firm matches. Size values are once, few and many counts, or a class for expanded clones, and some rows have none.

>TRBD2|NA|TRBV6-4|TRBJ2-5
CASSKTSGETQYF
TGTGCCAGCAGTAAGACTAGCGGTGAGACCCAGTACTTC
>NA|once|TRBV7-9|TRBJ1-2
CASSPGPLANYGYTF
TGTGCCAGCAGCCCAGGGCCTCTAGCTAACTATGGCTACACCTTC
>TRBD2|NA|TRBV11-2|TRBJ2-7
CASSLRLAGGVNEQYF
TGTGCCAGCAGCTTACGGTTAGCGGGAGGTGTCAACGAGCAGTACTTC
>NA|NA|TRBV7-3|TRBJ1-2
CASSTSRGSDGYTF
TGTGCCAGCAGTACCTCCAGGGGTAGTGATGGCTACACCTTC
>TRBD1|few|TRBV28|TRBJ1-2
CASSLHRTGLGYTF
TGTGCCAGCAGTCTACATCGGACAGGGCTCGGCTACACCTTC
>TRBD1|once|TRBV2|TRBJ2-7
CASRPRTGRRYEQYF
TGTGCCAGCAGACCCCGGACAGGCCGTAGGTACGAGCAGTACTTC
>NA|NA|TRBV28|TRBJ2-5
CASSLPHRAETQYF
TGTGCCAGCAGTTTACCTCACAGGGCTGAGACCCAGTACTTC
>TRBD1|NA|TRBV19|TRBJ1-2
CASNPGQGPSNYGYTF
TGTGCCAGTAACCCGGGACAGGGCCCCTCTAACTATGGCTACACCTTC
>TRBD1|NA|TRBV18|TRBJ2-5
CASSSDRGQETQYF
TGTGCCAGCTCGTCCGACAGGGGCCAAGAGACCCAGTACTTC
>TRBD1|few|TRBV5-4|TRBJ1-1
CASRRTGTEAFF
TGTGCCAGCAGAAGGACAGGGACTGAAGCTTTCTTT
>TRBD1|few|TRBV7-9|TRBJ2-5
CASSLREDREETQYF
TGTGCCAGCAGCTTACGTGAGGACAGGGAGGAGACCCAGTACTTC
>NA|NA|TRBV2|TRBJ2-5
CASMEGGTSQYF
TGTGCCAGCATGGAGGGGGGGACGAGCCAGTACTTC
>NA|NA|TRBV10-3|TRBJ2-3
CAISQGSTDTQYF
TGTGCCATCAGTCAGGGAAGCACAGATACGCAGTATTTT
>NA|NA|TRBV9|TRBJ2-2
CASSVVEGTGELFF
TGTGCCAGCAGCGTAGTAGAGGGCACCGGGGAGCTGTTTTTT
>TRBD1|NA|TRBV27|TRBJ1-4
CASSFYRDRGRTKLFF
TGTGCCAGCAGTTTCTACCGGGACAGGGGGCGTACAAAACTGTTTTTT
>TRBD2|NA|TRBV11-2|TRBJ2-1
CASSLSSGRFNEQFF
TGTGCCAGCAGCTTGTCTAGCGGGAGATTCAATGAGCAGTTCTTC
>NA|NA|TRBV28|TRBJ2-1
CASSWGLQGTNEQFF
TGTGCCAGCAGTTGGGGTTTACAGGGTACCAATGAGCAGTTCTTC
>NA|few|TRBV6-6|TRBJ1-2
CASSLAEGYTF
TGTGCCAGCAGTTTGGCGGAGGGCTACACCTTC
>TRBD1|NA|TRBV7-6|TRBJ1-5
CASSLGLGQPSNQPQHF
TGTGCCAGCAGCTTAGGATTGGGACAGCCGAGCAATCAGCCCCAGCATTTT
>NA|NA|TRBV4-2|TRBJ1-5
CASSQEAGQNQPQHF
TGTGCCAGCAGCCAAGAAGCCGGACAAAATCAGCCCCAGCATTTT
>TRBD1|NA|TRBV5-1|TRBJ1-2
CASSPQGAQGYTF
TGCGCCAGCAGCCCCCAGGGGGCGCAGGGCTACACCTTC
>NA|NA|TRBV12-5|TRBJ2-7
CASGSQGHEQYF
TGTGCTAGTGGTTCCCAGGGTCACGAGCAGTACTTC
>TRBD1|NA|TRBV6-5|TRBJ2-6
CASSYGQAEANVLTF
TGTGCCAGCAGTTACGGACAGGCGGAGGCCAACGTCCTGACTTTC
>TRBD2|NA|TRBV19|TRBJ2-3
CASTGTSVSTDTQYF
TGTGCCAGTACCGGGACTAGCGTTAGCACAGATACGCAGTATTTT
>TRBD1|NA|TRBV9|TRBJ2-1
CASSDNSRGINEQFF
TGTGCCAGCAGCGACAATAGCAGGGGGATCAATGAGCAGTTCTTC
>NA|NA|TRBV12-5|TRBJ1-2
CASGLAGGRGYTF
TGTGCTAGTGGTTTGGCCGGGGGAAGGGGCTACACCTTC
>NA|NA|TRBV29-1|TRBJ2-7
CSVGRVAREQYF
TGCAGCGTTGGGCGTGTTGCGCGGGAGCAGTACTTC
>NA|NA|TRBV7-6|TRBJ1-6
CASSSWHGESSSPLHF
TGTGCCAGCAGCTCCTGGCACGGGGAATCGAGTTCACCCCTCCACTTT
>NA|NA|TRBV5-6|TRBJ2-5
CASSYKETQYF
TGTGCCAGCAGCTACAAAGAGACCCAGTACTTC
>NA|NA|TRBV5-1|TRBJ2-7
CASSGLPTDPYEQYF
TGCGCCAGCAGCGGACTGCCGACCGATCCCTACGAGCAGTACTTC
>NA|NA|TRBV2|TRBJ2-5
CASSDLLLEGSETQYF
TGTGCCAGCAGTGATCTCCTACTAGAAGGTAGTGAGACCCAGTACTTC